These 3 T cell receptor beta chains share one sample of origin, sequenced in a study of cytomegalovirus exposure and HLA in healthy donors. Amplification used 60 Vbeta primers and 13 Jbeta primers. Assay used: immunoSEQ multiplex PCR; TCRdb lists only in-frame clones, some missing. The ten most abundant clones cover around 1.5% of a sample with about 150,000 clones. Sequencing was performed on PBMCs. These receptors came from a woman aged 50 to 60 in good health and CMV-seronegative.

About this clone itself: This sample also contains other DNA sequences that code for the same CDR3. The CDR3 protein is CASSEQGDQPQHF. The CDR3 coding sequence is TGTGCCAGCAGTGAACAGGGTGACCAGCCCCAGCATTTT. This sequence joins TRBV2 and TRBJ1-5; a weak D match, TRBD1 (5 bases). Per the germline V gene, CDR1 is SNHLY and CDR2 is FYNNEI. The CDR3 is 13 residues long. Trimming left V 2 bases short and J 7 bases short, with 9 bases between. The full variable domain, its missing parts supplied by reference TRBV2 and TRBJ1-5, is EPEVTQTPSHQVTQMGQEVILRCVPISNHLYFYWYRQILGQKVEFLVSFYNNEISEKSEIFDDQFSVERPDGSNFTLKIRSTKLEDSAMYFCASSEQGDQPQHFGDGTRLSIL.

CDR3 nucleotides: TGCGCCAGCAGCCAAGGGGCGCCTTACGAGCAGTACTTC. Translation: CASSQGAPYEQYF. This chain links TRBV4-1 with TRBJ2-7; D unresolved. Germline loops: CDR1 MGHRA, CDR2 YSYEKL. Trimming took 1 base from V and 4 from J, leaving 8 bases between them. The CDR3 covers 13 residues.

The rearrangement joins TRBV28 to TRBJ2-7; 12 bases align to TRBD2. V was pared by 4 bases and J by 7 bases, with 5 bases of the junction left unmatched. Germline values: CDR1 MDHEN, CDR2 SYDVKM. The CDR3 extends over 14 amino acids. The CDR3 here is CASSSSGGAGEQYF. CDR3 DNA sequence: TGTGCCAGCAGTTCTAGCGGGGGGGCAGGTGAGCAGTACTTC.